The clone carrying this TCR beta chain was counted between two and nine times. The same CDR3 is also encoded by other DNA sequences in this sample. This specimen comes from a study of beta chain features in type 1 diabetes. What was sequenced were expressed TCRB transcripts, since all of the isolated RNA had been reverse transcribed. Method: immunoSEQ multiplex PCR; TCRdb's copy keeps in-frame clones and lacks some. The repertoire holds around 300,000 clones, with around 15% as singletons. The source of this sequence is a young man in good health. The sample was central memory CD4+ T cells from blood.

CDR3 DNA: TGTGCCAGCTCGTCCAAGCGGGCGAACACCGGGGAGCTGTTTTTT. Residues: CASSSKRANTGELFF. The chain joins TRBV27 to TRBJ2-2; maybe TRBD2 (6 bases). The CDR3 is made up of 15 amino acids. Trimming removed 8 bases from V and 0 bases from J, with 13 bases in between. CDR1 MNHEY and CDR2 SMNVEV come from the germline V gene (reference sequence).